This T cell receptor beta chain was identified in a study of cytomegalovirus exposure and HLA in healthy donors. Study summary: About 82 million unique TCRs from HLA-typed donors were held in an early release of data. Findings and limits, study-wide: Diagnosis of cytomegalovirus status made by the classifier reportedly showed high specificity and sensitivity. For most TCR sequences rarity was the rule, although some public TCRs occurred in many donors.

The PCR contained 60 Vbeta and 13 Jbeta primers. Measured with immunoSEQ multiplex PCR; TCRdb has only the in-frame clones, and not every one. Of approximately 61,000 clones in the sample, 55% to 70% are singletons; the top ten hold around 3.1%. As regards this clone: Antigen unknown. An end of the junction differs from the germline gene, which may be a read error.

It was healthy bone marrow donors who served as donors. Looked up from germline, CDR1 is MNHEY and CDR2 is SVGAGI. There are 14 residues in the CDR3. The sequenced sample consisted of PBMCs. This TCR was sampled from a woman aged 45-65 years in good health and CMV-seronegative. The J gene is TRBJ1-5, the V gene TRBV6-5; D perhaps matches TRBD1 (6 bases). CDR3 sequence: CASSPTGYNQPQHF. CDR3 coding DNA: TGTGCCAGCAGTCCGACAGGTTATAATCAACCCCAGCATTTT.